One and the same sample provided the 5 T cell receptor beta chains below, sequenced in a study of T cells after yellow fever vaccination. TCRdb independently ran MiXCR on the 5' RACE reads; one entry per CDR3 protein. The table shows over 250,000 distinct CDR3 sequences, with over 4.5% occurring only once. This specimen was CD4+ T cells sorted from PBMCs, taken on the day of the yellow fever booster vaccination. The receptor set was obtained from a man between 18 and 35 years old who received the YFV17D yellow fever vaccine.

This clonotype was detected ten times or more. The chain's CDR3 is CASSTGTAPYEQYF. For the CDR3, the DNA is TGTGCCAGCTCAACCGGGACGGCCCCCTACGAGCAGTACTTC. This chain joins TRBV18 and TRBJ2-7; D could derive from TRBD1 or TRBD2 (5 bases each). The CDR3 totals 14 residues. Germline-derived CDR1 and CDR2 are KGHSH and LQKENI. V dropped 5 bases and J dropped 2 bases, with 13 bases sitting between them.

This clonotype was seen many times. The chain couples TRBV20-1 to TRBJ2-1; 8 bases fit TRBD2. CDR1 and CDR2 (germline): DFQATT, SNEGSKA (reference sequence). The CDR3 length is 13 residues. V gave up 2 bases and J gave up 15 bases; unmatched junction bases: 12. DNA for the CDR3: TGCAGTGCTAGACCCCCCGGGGGGGTAGTACCGTTCTTC. Its translation is CSARPPGGVVPFF.

CDR3 in amino acids: CAWSHGPDTQYF. Written as DNA, the CDR3 is TGTGCCTGGAGCCACGGGCCAGATACGCAGTATTTT. The rearrangement links TRBV30 to TRBJ2-3, with D unresolved. Germline V lookup: CDR1 GTSNPN, CDR2 SVGIG (reference sequence). CDR3 size: 12 residues. Trimming took 3 bases from V and 4 from J, leaving 8 bases between them.

In its sample, this clonotype was seen a few times. J is TRBJ1-1 and V is TRBV9, with 8 bases aligning to TRBD1. Per the germline V gene, CDR1 is SGDLS and CDR2 is YYNGEE. The CDR3 has 14 amino acids. Trimming at V came to 6 bases and at J to 2 bases, leaving 6 bases not matched to a gene. The CDR3 DNA reads as TGTGCCAGCACCCTGACAGGGGATAACACTGAAGCTTTCTTT. This encodes CASTLTGDNTEAFF. Variable domain in full (rest from reference TRBV9 and TRBJ1-1): DSGVTQTPKHLITATGQRVTLRCSPRSGDLSVYWYQQSLDQGLQFLIQYYNGEERAKGNILERFSAQQFPDLHSELNLSSLELGDSALYFCASTLTGDNTEAFFGQGTRLTVV.

This clonotype has only a few counts. The chain couples TRBV29-1 to TRBJ2-5; TRBD2 is a possible D gene (7 bases). The V and J ends lost 7 bases and 5 bases respectively, with 17 bases between them. Germline CDR1 is SQVTM and CDR2 is ANQGSEA. This CDR3 has 13 amino acids. Here the CDR3 reads CSDQKQGGETQYF. In DNA form, the CDR3 reads TGCAGCGACCAAAAACAGGGAGGGGAGACCCAGTACTTC.